Listed below are T cell receptor beta chains from one sample, sequenced in a study of long-term antiretroviral therapy in people with HIV. Produced via immunoSEQ multiplex PCR; TCRdb's table is partial and in-frame only. In the table there are fewer than 45,000 clones, approximately 83% of which are singletons. The specimen comprised unsorted PBMCs, sampled 2.2 years after starting antiretroviral therapy. The receptor set was obtained from a man younger than 35 with HIV. Each CDR3 is given with its conserved first and last residue. A D gene is named only where the DNA matches it firmly. Size tells how often a clone was seen (once, few, many) or the class of an expanded clone, and some rows leave it out.

clone size	J gene	D gene	V gene	CDR3 protein	CDR3 DNA
.	TRBJ2-1	TRBD2	TRBV6-5	CASSSGTSGSINEQFF	TGTGCCAGCAGTTCCGGGACTAGCGGGAGCATCAATGAGCAGTTCTTC
.	TRBJ2-4	.	TRBV5-6	CASSLGPNIQYF	TGTGCCAGCAGCTTGGGACCTAACATTCAGTACTTC
.	TRBJ2-6	TRBD2	TRBV29-1	CSVVLVLGAGGHGANVLTF	TGCAGCGTTGTTTTAGTACTAGGAGCGGGGGGGCATGGGGCCAACGTCCTGACTTTC
.	TRBJ2-7	.	TRBV5-4	CASSSPNRDPSYEQYF	TGTGCCAGCAGCTCGCCTAACCGGGACCCTTCCTACGAGCAGTACTTC
.	TRBJ1-4	TRBD1	TRBV7-2	CASSSQGGNEKLFF	TGTGCCAGCAGCTCGCAGGGGGGTAATGAAAAACTGTTTTTT
.	TRBJ1-3	.	TRBV30	CAGGAVRNTIYF	TGTGCCGGAGGGGCGGTACGGAACACCATATATTTT
.	TRBJ2-7	.	TRBV5-6	CASSAYYEQYF	TGTGCCAGCAGTGCGTACTACGAGCAGTACTTC
.	TRBJ2-3	TRBD2	TRBV5-6	CASSHWGLAGGPLADTQYF	TGTGCCAGCAGCCATTGGGGACTAGCGGGGGGGCCGTTGGCAGATACGCAGTATTTT
.	TRBJ2-5	TRBD2	TRBV9	CASSVEAGGETQYF	TGTGCCAGCAGCGTAGAAGCGGGGGGAGAGACCCAGTACTTC
.	TRBJ2-5	.	TRBV6-1	CASSEERQWPTAQYF	TGTGCCAGCAGTGAAGAGAGACAGTGGCCCACGGCCCAGTACTTC
once	TRBJ1-5	.	TRBV5-1	CASSASGQPNQPQHF	TGCGCCAGCAGCGCGTCCGGACAACCCAATCAGCCCCAGCATTTT
.	TRBJ2-1	.	TRBV27	CASSLFGLENNEQFF	TGTGCCAGCAGTTTATTCGGACTCGAAAACAATGAGCAGTTCTTC
.	TRBJ2-3	.	TRBV28	CASLSGTDTQYF	TGTGCCAGCTTGTCGGGCACAGATACGCAGTATTTT
.	TRBJ2-7	TRBD1	TRBV5-1	CASRPGTGQYEQYF	TGCGCCAGCAGGCCTGGGACAGGGCAGTACGAGCAGTACTTC
.	TRBJ2-2	TRBD1	TRBV29-1	CSVERQGQGDAGELFF	TGCAGCGTTGAGCGCCAGGGACAGGGTGACGCCGGGGAGCTGTTTTTT
.	TRBJ2-3	.	TRBV11-2	CASSLGVPGTQYF	TGTGCCAGCAGCTTAGGCGTGCCCGGAACGCAGTATTTT